This T cell receptor beta chain was documented in a study of cytomegalovirus exposure and HLA in healthy donors. The germline V gene encodes CDR1 LNHNV and CDR2 YYDKDF (reference sequence). The CDR3 is 15 residues long. V was shortened by 1 base and J by 0 bases, with 9 bases between the two germline ends. The PCR employed 60 Vbeta primers together with 13 Jbeta primers. Repertoires were generated with immunoSEQ multiplex PCR, while TCRdb's copy carries only in-frame clones and drops some. This sample has around 180,000 clones, with 70% to 85% found just once. As for this clone: What it recognizes is unknown.

Findings and caveats of the study: High specificity and sensitivity for cytomegalovirus status were reported for the classifier. For most TCR beta V segments, an earlier analysis put the productive rate at about 90% or about 30% of the time.

The sequenced material came from PBMCs. The chain carries TRBV15 and TRBJ1-1; the D is unclear. The sequence came from a woman aged 35 to 49 in good health and CMV-seronegative. DNA of the CDR3: TGTGCCACCAGCAGAGGGGAGGGAATGAACACTGAAGCTTTCTTT. Translation: CATSRGEGMNTEAFF.